Below are 4 T cell receptor beta chains sequenced from a single sample in a study of blood T cell repertoires in COVID-19. Sequenced by immunoSEQ multiplex PCR; TCRdb stores in-frame clones only, minus some. This table holds over 200,000 clones, around four fifths found once. Specimen: peripheral blood. The origin of the receptors is a woman between 45 and 60 years old with acute or convalescent COVID-19.

This clone showed up just a few times. The rearrangement joins TRBV27 to TRBJ2-5, with D tentatively TRBD1 (5 bases). V gave up 10 bases and J gave up 2 bases, with 17 bases separating them. The germline CDR1 and CDR2 sequences are MNHEY and SMNVEV (reference sequence). The CDR3 is 14 amino acids. DNA for the CDR3: TGTGCCACAAAGTGGACATCATCTCAAGAGACCCAGTACTTC. Residues: CATKWTSSQETQYF.

The CDR3 region is CASQQGTEGYTF. As DNA, the CDR3 is TGTGCCAGCCAACAGGGTACGGAGGGCTACACCTTC. This sequence joins TRBV10-3 and TRBJ1-2, with TRBD1 as a possible D gene (6 bases). Germline V CDR1 and CDR2: ENHRY, SYGVKD. The CDR3 spans 12 residues. Trimming shortened V by 10 bases and J by 8 bases, and 17 bases separated the two germline ends.

This sequence joins TRBV5-4 and TRBJ1-5, with TRBD1 identical over 8 bases. CDR1 is SGHNT and CDR2 is YYREEE in the germline V gene (reference sequence). The ends lost 4 bases at V and 6 bases at J; junction bases unmatched: 6. CDR3 length: 14 amino acids. The CDR3 DNA sequence: TGTGCCAGCAGCAAGGACAGGGAGGTTCAGCCCCAGCATTTT. Amino acid sequence: CASSKDREVQPQHF.

J is TRBJ1-2 and V is TRBV28; D possibly corresponds to TRBD1 (6 bases). The CDR3 spans 12 residues. CDR1 and CDR2 from the germline V gene are MDHEN and SYDVKM. The V and J ends lost 7 bases and 8 bases respectively, with 14 bases between them. CDR3 residues: CASITTGLGYTF. In DNA, the CDR3 is TGTGCCAGCATCACAACAGGGTTGGGCTACACCTTC.